The T cell receptor (beta chain) described here comes from a study of cytomegalovirus exposure and HLA in healthy donors. A note on this clone: Its antigen is unidentified.

PCR involved 60 Vbeta and 13 Jbeta primers. Libraries were prepared by immunoSEQ multiplex PCR; TCRdb keeps only in-frame clonotypes and omits some of them. This table has some 140,000 clones, about 74% appearing once. Study results and limitations: Among TCR beta chains of equal frequency, HLA-associated ones were more clonally expanded in a later analysis. HLA-A and HLA-B allele assignments for most subjects were reportedly predicted accurately using TCR beta sequences.

The germline CDR1 and CDR2 sequences are GTSNPN and SVGIG (reference sequence). Trimming left V 0 bases short and J 8 bases short, with 10 bases between. This CDR3 comprises 13 residues. The chain uses TRBV30 and TRBJ1-4; D might be TRBD1 (5 bases). Sequenced input: PBMCs. The TCR comes from a man aged 40-50 years in good health and CMV-seronegative. CDR3 sequence (DNA): TGTGCCTGGAGTGTGGGGGGGAACGAAAAACTGTTTTTT. Translating gives CAWSVGGNEKLFF.